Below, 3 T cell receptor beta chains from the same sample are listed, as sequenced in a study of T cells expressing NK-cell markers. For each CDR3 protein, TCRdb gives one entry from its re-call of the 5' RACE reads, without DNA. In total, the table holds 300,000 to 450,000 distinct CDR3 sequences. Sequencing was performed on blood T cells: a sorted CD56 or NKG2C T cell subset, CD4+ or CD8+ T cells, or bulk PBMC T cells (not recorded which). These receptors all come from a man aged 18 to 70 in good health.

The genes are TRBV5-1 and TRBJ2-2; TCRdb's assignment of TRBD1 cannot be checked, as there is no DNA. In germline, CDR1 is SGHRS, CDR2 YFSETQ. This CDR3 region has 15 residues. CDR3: CASSETGGSTGELFF.

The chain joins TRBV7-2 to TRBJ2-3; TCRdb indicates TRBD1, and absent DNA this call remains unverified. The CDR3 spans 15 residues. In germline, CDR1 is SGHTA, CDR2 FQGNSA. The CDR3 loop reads CASSNRDGLMDTQYF.

CDR3 in amino acids: CASSNPGQGGNEQYF. The chain links TRBV19 to TRBJ2-7; TCRdb's assignment of TRBD1 cannot be checked, as there is no DNA. This CDR3 contains 15 residues. Germline V gene data show CDR1 as LNHDA and CDR2 as SQIVND (reference sequence).